These 21 T cell receptor beta chains came from one sample sequenced in a study of CD8 T cells in Susac syndrome (dated by TCRdb to 2018 to 2020). The protocol used for the library was the immunoSEQ multiplex PCR assay. RNA was extracted using the RNeasy kit, and roughly 0.45 to 1 microgram was reverse transcribed with random hexamers. The public reads were run again by TCRdb, first through fastp at Q25 and then through MiXCR, and only productive beta chains were kept. Every entry covers one CDR3 protein and lists the most common genes and DNA from its rows. The sample records over 120,000 distinct CDR3 sequences, approximately 94% of which are singletons. 0.065% to 0.1% of the sample goes to the ten largest clones. The sample taken for sequencing was CD4+ T cells from PBMCs. Receptors were obtained from a human donor in good health.

The V and J genes are TRBV19 and TRBJ1-1, with no clear D. The CDR3 runs to 14 residues. Trimming took off 3 bases at V and 1 base at J, with 9 bases between the two ends. CDR1 and CDR2 (germline): LNHDA, SQIVND (reference sequence). The CDR3 DNA reads TGTGCCAGTAGTATCCAACACGCGAACACTGAAGCTTTCTTT. It is translated as CASSIQHANTEAFF. Variable domain in full (rest from reference TRBV19 and TRBJ1-1): DGGITQSPKYLFRKEGQNVTLSCEQNLNHDAMYWYRQDPGQGLRLIYYSQIVNDFQKGDIAEGYSVSREKKESFPLTVTSAQKNPTAFYLCASSIQHANTEAFFGQGTRLTVV.

This clonotype occurred once. The rearrangement links TRBV4-1 to TRBJ1-1; D may be TRBD1 (5 bases). The CDR3 is 16 amino acids. Germline CDR1 and CDR2: MGHRA and YSYEKL. The V and J ends lost 4 bases and 4 bases respectively, with 19 bases between them. The CDR3 region is CASSLGLGLQGTEAFF. The DNA of the CDR3 is TGCGCCAGCAGCCTAGGTCTGGGGCTCCAGGGCACTGAAGCTTTCTTT.

The chain uses TRBV7-9 and TRBJ2-7; 8 bases align to TRBD2. V dropped 4 bases and J dropped 5; count of bases not matched to a gene: 13. CDR3 length: 16 amino acids. The V gene's germline CDR1 is SEHNR and CDR2 FQNEAQ (reference sequence). CDR3 loop: CASSSILAGNDHEQYF. The CDR3 DNA reads TGTGCCAGCAGCTCTATTCTAGCGGGTAACGACCACGAGCAGTACTTC.

V and J are TRBV30 and TRBJ2-1, with 8 nucleotides matching TRBD2. The CDR3 totals 15 residues. CDR1 is GTSNPN and CDR2 is SVGIG in the germline V gene (reference sequence). The J segment lost 0 bases and the V segment lost 2 bases, leaving 3 bases of the junction unmatched. CDR3 bases: TGTGCCTGGAGTTCACTAGCGGCCTCCTACAATGAGCAGTTCTTC. This translates into CAWSSLAASYNEQFF.

The genes are TRBV2 and TRBJ2-5; 7 nucleotides align to TRBD1. Per the germline V gene, CDR1 is SNHLY and CDR2 is FYNNEI. Trimming at V came to 3 bases and at J to 5 bases, leaving 9 bases not matched to a gene. This CDR3 contains 15 residues. CDR3 region: CASSDASGRGETQYF. The CDR3 DNA sequence: TGTGCCAGCAGTGATGCATCAGGCAGGGGGGAGACCCAGTACTTC. The full variable domain, completed using reference TRBV2 and TRBJ2-5, is EPEVTQTPSHQVTQMGQEVILRCVPISNHLYFYWYRQILGQKVEFLVSFYNNEISEKSEIFDDQFSVERPDGSNFTLKIRSTKLEDSAMYFCASSDASGRGETQYFGPGTRLLVL.

The CDR3 protein is CASSPRTSGTYEQYF. CDR3 coding DNA: TGTGCCAGCAGTCCCCGGACTAGCGGGACCTACGAGCAGTACTTC. The rearrangement links TRBV6-6 to TRBJ2-7; 12 nucleotides match TRBD2. The V gene's germline CDR1 is MNHNY and CDR2 SVGAGI (reference sequence). Trimming removed 5 bases from V and 2 bases from J; junction bases left unmatched: 4. The CDR3 totals 15 residues.

The chain couples TRBV7-8 to TRBJ1-4; D is undetermined. V was trimmed by 1 base and J by 8 bases, leaving 8 bases between them. From germline, CDR1 is SGHVS and CDR2 FQNEAQ. The CDR3 is made up of 13 amino acids. In nucleotides, the CDR3 is TGTGCCAGCAGCTTAGGAGTTCGGGAAAAACTGTTTTTT. It codes for CASSLGVREKLFF.

The CDR3 sequence: CASSATGQLQETQYF. CDR3 DNA: TGCGCCAGCAGCGCTACAGGACAGCTCCAAGAGACCCAGTACTTC. The chain recombines TRBV5-1 with TRBJ2-5; D is possibly TRBD1 (6 bases). This CDR3 has 15 amino acids. Germline V gene lookup returns CDR1 SGHRS and CDR2 YFSETQ. Trimming left V 4 bases short and J 1 base short, with 14 bases between.

The genes are TRBV27 and TRBJ2-1; TRBD1 is a possible D gene (6 bases). Trimming took 7 bases from V and 10 from J, leaving 17 bases between them. This CDR3 has 13 amino acids. Germline V gives CDR1 MNHEY, CDR2 SMNVEV (reference sequence). CDR3 protein: CASKEGQDGEQFF. CDR3 bases: TGTGCCAGCAAAGAGGGACAAGACGGCGAGCAGTTCTTC.

This clonotype was recorded only once. The chain links TRBV12-3 or TRBV12-4 to TRBJ1-1; no clear D. This CDR3 region has 14 residues. Trimming pared 3 bases from V and 5 bases from J, leaving 13 bases between. CDR3 sequence (DNA): TGTGCCAGCAGTTTTAGGCCTGAGATGACTGAAGCTTTCTTT. Translation: CASSFRPEMTEAFF.

The chain recombines TRBV9 with TRBJ2-2; 7 positions agree with TRBD1. The germline V gene encodes CDR1 SGDLS and CDR2 YYNGEE. V dropped 7 bases and J dropped 6; count of bases not matched to a gene: 9. There are 14 residues in the CDR3. CDR3: CASSKGADSGELFF. For the CDR3, the DNA is TGTGCCAGCTCTAAGGGGGCAGATTCCGGGGAGCTGTTTTTT.

The chain combines TRBV12-3 or TRBV12-4 with TRBJ2-5; no clear D. The ends were cut back, 3 bases at V and 5 bases at J, with 10 bases in the middle. The CDR3 is made up of 13 amino acids. The CDR3 DNA is TGTGCCAGCAGTTTGAGAGCGACGGAGACCCAGTACTTC. Translation: CASSLRATETQYF.

V and J are TRBV11-2 and TRBJ2-5; D unclear. CDR1 is SGHAT, CDR2 FQNNGV, per germline. The CDR3 runs 12 residues. V was cut by 5 bases and J by 5 bases, with 9 bases left in between. The CDR3 DNA is TGTGCCAGCAGCCCCATAGGGGAGACCCAGTACTTC. It specifies CASSPIGETQYF.

The rearrangement links TRBV3-1 to TRBJ2-2; D call uncertain. In germline, CDR1 is LGHDT, CDR2 YNNKEL (reference sequence). The CDR3 runs to 13 residues. V shed 0 bases and J shed 6 bases, with 5 bases lying between them. CDR3 DNA sequence: TGTGCCAGCAGCCAAGATTGGGCCGGGGAGCTGTTTTTT. Its protein product is CASSQDWAGELFF.

The chain couples TRBV20-1 to TRBJ2-3, with 7 nucleotides matching TRBD2. CDR1 is DFQATT, CDR2 SNEGSKA, per germline (reference sequence). Trimming at V came to 6 bases and at J to 4 bases, leaving 10 bases not matched to a gene. The CDR3 contains 14 residues. As DNA, the CDR3 is TGCAGTGCGCCGGGGGAGGGGCCGGCAGATACGCAGTATTTT. It codes for CSAPGEGPADTQYF.

The chain uses TRBV9 and TRBJ2-5; 10 positions match TRBD1. V gave up 0 bases and J gave up 7 bases; unmatched junction bases: 9. The CDR3 contains 16 residues. Germline CDR1 SGDLS, CDR2 YYNGEE. CDR3 nucleotide sequence: TGTGCCAGCAGCGTAGGGGACAGGGGCACGCCGAGGACCCAGTACTTC. Encoded protein: CASSVGDRGTPRTQYF.

This chain connects TRBV18 to TRBJ2-7, with D possibly matching TRBD1 (6 bases). This CDR3 has 15 amino acids. Trimming cost V 2 bases and J 6 bases, with 17 bases left between them. The germline gives CDR1 KGHSH, CDR2 LQKENI. CDR3 protein: CASSPISGQGSEQYF. The CDR3, as DNA: TGTGCCAGCTCACCAATTTCGGGACAAGGTTCCGAGCAGTACTTC.

This rearrangement joins TRBV30 to TRBJ2-7; 13 nucleotides line up with TRBD2. With 3 bases clipped from V and 5 bases from J, the junction kept 4 bases outside the gene matches. CDR3 size: 14 residues. Germline CDR1 and CDR2: GTSNPN and SVGIG (reference sequence). The CDR3 reads CAWRLAGGPHEQYF. CDR3 DNA sequence: TGTGCCTGGAGACTAGCGGGAGGGCCCCACGAGCAGTACTTC.

This clonotype was detected once. V gene TRBV29-1 combines with J gene TRBJ1-2; D gene ambiguous. Germline values: CDR1 SQVTM, CDR2 ANQGSEA. V was cut by 1 base and J by 7 bases, with 4 bases left in between. This CDR3 contains 10 residues. CDR3 region: CSVEGGGYTF. For the CDR3, the DNA is TGCAGCGTTGAAGGGGGTGGCTACACCTTC.

The genes are TRBV18 and TRBJ2-6, with 12 bases that match TRBD1. With 3 bases clipped from V and 3 bases from J, the junction kept 6 bases outside the gene matches. From germline, CDR1 is KGHSH and CDR2 LQKENI. The CDR3 length is 18 residues. Here the CDR3 DNA reads TGTGCCAGCTCACCGAAGGGACAGGGGGCCGGTGGGGCCAACGTCCTGACTTTC. Translating it yields CASSPKGQGAGGANVLTF. Full variable domain (rest looked up from reference TRBV18 and TRBJ2-6): NAGVMQNPRHLVRRRGQEARLRCSPMKGHSHVYWYRQLPEEGLKFMVYLQKENIIDESGMPKERFSAEFPKEGPSILRIQQVVRGDSAAYFCASSPKGQGAGGANVLTFGAGSRLTVL.

The V gene is TRBV5-1, the J gene TRBJ1-1, with D unresolved. Germline V CDR1 and CDR2: SGHRS, YFSETQ. With 0 bases removed from V and 1 base from J, the gap between germline ends came to 10 bases. This CDR3 spans 15 amino acids. For the CDR3, the DNA is TGCGCCAGCAGCTTGGTGAGCGCGGAGAACACTGAAGCTTTCTTT. Its protein is CASSLVSAENTEAFF.